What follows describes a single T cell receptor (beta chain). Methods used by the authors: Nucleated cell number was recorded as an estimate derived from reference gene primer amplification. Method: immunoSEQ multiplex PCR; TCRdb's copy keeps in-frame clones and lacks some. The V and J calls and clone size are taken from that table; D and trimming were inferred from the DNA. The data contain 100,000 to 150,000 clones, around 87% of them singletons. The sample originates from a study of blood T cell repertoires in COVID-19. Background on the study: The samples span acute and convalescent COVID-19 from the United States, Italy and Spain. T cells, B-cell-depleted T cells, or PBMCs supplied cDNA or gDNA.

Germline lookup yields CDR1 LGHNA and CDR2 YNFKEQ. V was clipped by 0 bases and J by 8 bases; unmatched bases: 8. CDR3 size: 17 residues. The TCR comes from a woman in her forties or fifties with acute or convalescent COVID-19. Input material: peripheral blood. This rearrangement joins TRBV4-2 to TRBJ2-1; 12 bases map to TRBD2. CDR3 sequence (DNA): TGTGCCAGCAGCCAAGAACTATGGACTAGCGGGGACGATGAGCAGTTCTTC. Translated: CASSQELWTSGDDEQFF.